This T cell receptor beta chain was retrieved from a study of blood T cell repertoires in COVID-19. Across the whole study: Nucleic acid was either cDNA or gDNA, and it came from T cells, B-cell-depleted T cells, or PBMCs.

How the authors handled the data: Estimates of nucleated cell counts were drawn from the amplification of reference gene primers. This table comes from immunoSEQ multiplex PCR, and its TCRdb copy is limited to in-frame clones, with some not included. For V, J and clone size, that table is used; D and trimming come from the DNA. Found here are roughly 99,000 clones, 70% to 90% of them singletons; the top ten hold approximately 2%. Enrollment of patients from Seattle took place during active infection, with longitudinal follow-up. Unmatched junction bases numbered 1, after V lost 3 bases and J lost 3 bases. The CDR3 runs 13 residues.

The receptor comes from a man in his forties or fifties with COVID-19, enrolled during active disease. Sequenced material: peripheral blood. The chain employs TRBV12-3 or TRBV12-4 and TRBJ1-1; TRBD1 matches 7 bases. This CDR3 reads CASSFQGDTEAFF. CDR3 coding DNA: TGTGCCAGCAGTTTCCAGGGGGACACTGAAGCTTTCTTT.